The 27 T cell receptor beta chains in this list originate from one sample, sequenced in a study of control samples from healthy donors and cancer patients. The repertoire was sequenced with immunoSEQ multiplex PCR; TCRdb's copy has only in-frame clones and lacks some. The data hold approximately 150,000 clones, with 85% to 95% observed a single time. Material for sequencing was blood. The receptors stem from a man in his forties in good health.

The rearrangement uses TRBV7-9 and TRBJ1-6, with 7 positions matching TRBD1. Trimming removed 1 base from V and 8 bases from J; junction bases left unmatched: 2. CDR1 is SEHNR, CDR2 FQNEAQ, per germline (reference sequence). This CDR3 spans 14 amino acids. CDR3 sequence: CASSLVQGDSPLHF. CDR3 in DNA: TGTGCCAGCAGCTTAGTCCAGGGGGATTCACCCCTCCACTTT.

This clone was seen only once. This chain connects TRBV19 to TRBJ2-1; 13 bases agree with TRBD2. The germline CDR1 and CDR2 sequences are LNHDA and SQIVND (reference sequence). V lost 7 bases and J lost 9; bases outside the gene matches: 9. This CDR3 contains 15 residues. The CDR3 coding sequence is TGTGCCAGTATCAAGACTAGCGGGGGGTTCATTGAGCAGTTCTTC. Translation: CASIKTSGGFIEQFF.

This clone was counted a few times. The rearrangement uses TRBV19 and TRBJ1-1; TRBD1 matches at 8 bases. Germline assignment: CDR1 LNHDA and CDR2 SQIVND (reference sequence). This CDR3 is built from 16 residues. J lost 6 bases, V lost 3 bases, and 12 bases had no gene match. This CDR3 reads CASSIFHRGDGAEAFF. The CDR3 DNA reads as TGTGCCAGTAGTATTTTCCACAGGGGGGACGGCGCTGAAGCTTTCTTT.

The chain links TRBV25-1 to TRBJ1-5; D gene uncertain. Trimming pared 4 bases from V and 4 bases from J, leaving 8 bases between. The CDR3 runs to 13 residues. Germline CDR1 is MGHDK and CDR2 is SYGVNS. CDR3 bases: TGTGCCAGCAGTGTGACTGAAAATCAGCCCCAGCATTTT. It translates to CASSVTENQPQHF.

The V call is TRBV3-1 (or the pseudogene TRBV3-2), the J call TRBJ1-5; 8 positions agree with TRBD1. This CDR3 comprises 17 residues. The ends lost 2 bases at V and 0 bases at J; junction bases unmatched: 6. Germline V CDR1 and CDR2: LGHDT, YNNKEL (reference sequence). This CDR3 reads CASSQFTGGSSNQPQHF. The CDR3 DNA reads TGTGCCAGCAGCCAATTTACAGGGGGGAGTAGCAATCAGCCCCAGCATTTT.

The V and J genes are TRBV7-9 and TRBJ2-7, with D possibly TRBD2 on 5 matching bases. From germline, CDR1 is SEHNR and CDR2 FQNEAQ (reference sequence). The V and J ends lost 8 bases and 6 bases respectively, with 11 bases between them. The CDR3 is 11 amino acids. This chain's CDR3 is CASGLVSEQYF. Here the CDR3 DNA reads TGTGCCAGCGGACTTGTCTCCGAGCAGTACTTC.

This chain links TRBV28 with TRBJ1-1, with unresolved D. CDR1 and CDR2 from the germline V gene are MDHEN and SYDVKM. The CDR3 has 15 amino acids. Trimming stripped 2 bases from V and 1 base from J, with 11 bases between. The CDR3 reads CASSLKLGPNTEAFF. The CDR3, as DNA: TGTGCCAGCAGTTTAAAGTTGGGCCCGAACACTGAAGCTTTCTTT.

The sample holds one count of this clone. This chain uses TRBV18 with TRBJ2-1; 9 bases are a match to TRBD2. The CDR3 is 15 residues long. CDR1 is KGHSH, CDR2 LQKENI, per germline. With 6 bases clipped from V and 6 bases from J, the junction kept 9 bases outside the gene matches. CDR3 region: CASSAPGLALNEQFF. The DNA of the CDR3 is TGTGCCAGCTCGGCCCCGGGACTAGCCCTCAATGAGCAGTTCTTC.

J is TRBJ1-2 and V is TRBV30, with a tentative D call TRBD1 (5 bases). The CDR3 totals 13 residues. The germline CDR1 and CDR2 sequences are GTSNPN and SVGIG (reference sequence). Trimming removed 0 bases from V and 7 bases from J, with 12 bases in between. This chain's CDR3 is CAWSVGVSGGYTF. The CDR3 DNA follows: TGTGCCTGGAGTGTAGGGGTTTCTGGTGGCTACACCTTC. Using reference TRBV30 and TRBJ1-2 for the parts outside the CDR3, the full variable domain is SQTIHQWPATLVQPVGSPLSLECTVEGTSNPNLYWYRQAAGRGLQLLFYSVGIGQISSEVPQNLSASRPQDRQFILSSKKLLLSDSGFYLCAWSVGVSGGYTFGSGTRLTVV.

The chain employs TRBV10-3 and TRBJ1-2, with 8 bases aligning to TRBD1. V trimming: 7 bases; J trimming: 13 bases; junction bases outside the gene matches: 8. Germline V gene sequence: CDR1 ENHRY, CDR2 SYGVKD. CDR3 length equals 11 residues. Written as DNA, the CDR3 is TGTGCCATCAAATCCAGACAGGGGTCCACCTTC. Translated, it gives CAIKSRQGSTF.

V is TRBV14 and J is TRBJ2-7; D gene uncertain. Germline V gene lookup returns CDR1 SGHDN and CDR2 FVKESK. This CDR3 is built from 11 residues. Between the trimmed V and J ends, which lost 4 bases and 1 base, there was a span of 2 bases. The CDR3, as DNA: TGTGCCAGCAGCCCTTCCTACGAGCAGTACTTC. This translates into CASSPSYEQYF.

CDR3 sequence: CASRSGTGGEYF. The DNA for the CDR3 is TGTGCCAGCAGATCCGGGACAGGGGGAGAGTACTTC. This chain joins TRBV6-5 and TRBJ2-7; 11 nucleotides match TRBD1. V was clipped by 6 bases and J by 11 bases; unmatched bases: 6. The CDR3 length is 12 residues. Germline CDR1 reads MNHEY; CDR2 reads SVGAGI.

The chain couples TRBV28 to TRBJ1-1; D call uncertain. Germline lookup yields CDR1 MDHEN and CDR2 SYDVKM. CDR3 length: 13 amino acids. Trimming took off 7 bases at V and 1 base at J, with 10 bases between the two ends. The CDR3 spells CASKLQANTEAFF. The CDR3 region has the DNA TGTGCCAGCAAACTCCAGGCGAACACTGAAGCTTTCTTT.

The chain combines TRBV30 with TRBJ1-1, with D maybe TRBD1 (5 bases). This CDR3 is 13 amino acids long. Looked up from germline, CDR1 is GTSNPN and CDR2 is SVGIG (reference sequence). Trimming pared 3 bases from V and 3 bases from J, leaving 11 bases between. CDR3 DNA: TGTGCCTGGAGCTGGCAGACAGACACTGAAGCTTTCTTT. Its protein is CAWSWQTDTEAFF.

This chain joins TRBV5-4 and TRBJ1-1; 9 nucleotides agree with TRBD1. The germline CDR1 and CDR2 sequences are SGHNT and YYREEE (reference sequence). The CDR3 extends over 14 amino acids. V was pared by 4 bases and J by 6 bases, with 7 bases of the junction left unmatched. The CDR3 spells CASSLQGARAEAFF. In DNA form, the CDR3 reads TGTGCCAGCAGCCTACAGGGGGCTAGGGCTGAAGCTTTCTTT.

V is TRBV6-5 and J is TRBJ1-1; 7 bases fit TRBD1. After removal of 7 bases from V and 9 bases from J, the junction contained 11 bases not matched to a gene. The germline gives CDR1 MNHEY, CDR2 SVGAGI. This CDR3 is 13 amino acids long. The CDR3 here is CASNPGGRQQAFF. Written as DNA, the CDR3 is TGTGCCAGCAACCCAGGGGGACGCCAGCAAGCTTTCTTT.

The CDR3 sequence: CASSFFQGAETQYF. The CDR3 DNA follows: TGTGCCAGCAGCTTTTTTCAGGGGGCGGAGACCCAGTACTTC. V is TRBV7-3 and J is TRBJ2-5; 8 bases map to TRBD1. Germline V gene sequence: CDR1 SGHTA, CDR2 FQGTGA. The V segment lost 3 bases and the J segment 5 bases; nucleotides outside the gene matches: 5. The CDR3 is 14 residues long.

The genes are TRBV5-8 and TRBJ2-2, with 9 bases aligning to TRBD1. V lost 4 bases and J lost 6; bases outside the gene matches: 4. Per germline, CDR1 SGHTS and CDR2 YDEGEE. The CDR3 loop spans 14 amino acids. The CDR3 here is CASSPDRGAGELFF. DNA for the CDR3: TGTGCCAGCAGCCCGGACAGGGGCGCCGGGGAGCTGTTTTTT.

Of note for this clone: Other DNA sequences in this sample translate to the same CDR3. J is TRBJ1-3 and V is TRBV3-1 (or the pseudogene TRBV3-2), with a possible D match to TRBD1 (6 bases). This CDR3 is built from 14 residues. Looked up from germline, CDR1 is LGHDT and CDR2 is YNNKEL (reference sequence). Trimming pared 4 bases from V and 1 base from J, leaving 8 bases between. CDR3 residues: CASSPGTSGNTIYF. DNA of the CDR3: TGTGCCAGCAGCCCAGGGACATCTGGAAACACCATATATTTT.

This clone was seen just once. J is TRBJ2-3 and V is TRBV24-1, with a possible D match to TRBD2 (7 bases). Trimming pared 4 bases from V and 3 bases from J, leaving 13 bases between. Germline CDR1 is KGHDR and CDR2 is SFDVKD. The CDR3 loop spans 15 amino acids. CDR3 coding DNA: TGTGCCACCAGTGACTACAAGGGGGGGACAGATACGCAGTATTTT. Encoded protein: CATSDYKGGTDTQYF.

V usage is TRBV5-1 and J usage is TRBJ1-2, with 11 positions matching TRBD1. The germline V gene encodes CDR1 SGHRS and CDR2 YFSETQ. The ends lost 0 bases at V and 3 bases at J; junction bases unmatched: 4. The CDR3 sequence is 16 residues long. CDR3 region: CASSLDGQGAYYGYTF. DNA for the CDR3: TGCGCCAGCAGCTTGGACGGACAGGGGGCGTACTATGGCTACACCTTC. Complete variable domain (other parts from reference TRBV5-1 and TRBJ1-2): KAGVTQTPRYLIKTRGQQVTLSCSPISGHRSVSWYQQTPGQGLQFLFEYFSETQRNKGNFPGRFSGRQFSNSRSEMNVSTLELGDSALYLCASSLDGQGAYYGYTFGSGTRLTVV.

Here the CDR3 DNA reads TGCAGCGTTACCGGGACCGCTAACTATGGCTACACCTTC. This translates into CSVTGTANYGYTF. The chain recombines TRBV29-1 with TRBJ1-2, with a tentative D call TRBD1 (5 bases). Germline CDR1 is SQVTM and CDR2 is ANQGSEA. The length of the CDR3 is 13 residues. Trimming removed 5 bases at V and 0 bases at J, with 10 bases between.

This sequence joins TRBV10-2 and TRBJ1-4, with 12 positions matching TRBD1. The V segment lost 6 bases and the J segment 5 bases; nucleotides outside the gene matches: 4. The CDR3 consists of 15 residues. Germline V gene lookup returns CDR1 WSHSY and CDR2 SAAADI. CDR3 in amino acids: CASSVGTGGNEKLFF. CDR3 coding DNA: TGCGCCAGCAGCGTCGGGACAGGGGGCAATGAAAAACTGTTTTTT.

The rearrangement uses TRBV7-9 and TRBJ2-1; TRBD2 matches at 13 bases. V gave up 2 bases and J gave up 0 bases; unmatched junction bases: 7. The germline V gene has CDR1 SEHNR and CDR2 FQNEAQ (reference sequence). There are 19 residues in the CDR3. In DNA form, the CDR3 reads TGTGCCAGCAGCTTATTAGGGACTAGCGGGATTAGCTCCTACAATGAGCAGTTCTTC. Protein sequence: CASSLLGTSGISSYNEQFF.

CDR3 nucleotide sequence: TGCGCCAGCAGCTTGGGCGGGCAACGAAATCAGCCCCAGCATTTT. It yields the protein CASSLGGQRNQPQHF. The V and J genes are TRBV5-1 and TRBJ1-5; D is undetermined. The germline V gene has CDR1 SGHRS and CDR2 YFSETQ. CDR3 length equals 15 residues. With 0 bases removed from V and 4 bases from J, the gap between germline ends came to 11 bases.

This clone has a single count. This rearrangement joins TRBV28 to TRBJ2-1; D unclear. Germline loops: CDR1 MDHEN, CDR2 SYDVKM. The germline V and J ends were trimmed by 8 bases and 1 base, with 6 bases remaining between them. The length of the CDR3 is 12 residues. The CDR3 nucleotides read TGTGCCAGCTACGCGTCCTACAATGAGCAGTTCTTC. Residues: CASYASYNEQFF. The full variable domain, completed using reference TRBV28 and TRBJ2-1, is DVKVTQSSRYLVKRTGEKVFLECVQDMDHENMFWYRQDPGLGLRLIYFSYDVKMKEKGDIPEGYSVSREKKERFSLILESASTNQTSMYLCASYASYNEQFFGPGTRLTVL.

This chain links TRBV15 with TRBJ1-1; possibly TRBD1 for D (6 bases). V was trimmed by 0 bases and J by 11 bases, leaving 10 bases between them. The CDR3 is 12 amino acids. Germline assignment: CDR1 LNHNV and CDR2 YYDKDF (reference sequence). CDR3 in amino acids: CATSRDVQGAFF. CDR3 sequence (DNA): TGTGCCACCAGCAGAGATGTGCAGGGGGCTTTCTTT. The full variable domain, with the rest looked up from reference TRBV15 and TRBJ1-1, is DAMVIQNPRYQVTQFGKPVTLSCSQTLNHNVMYWYQQKSSQAPKLLFHYYDKDFNNEADTPDNFQSRRPNTSFCFLDIRSPGLGDTAMYLCATSRDVQGAFFGQGTRLTVV.